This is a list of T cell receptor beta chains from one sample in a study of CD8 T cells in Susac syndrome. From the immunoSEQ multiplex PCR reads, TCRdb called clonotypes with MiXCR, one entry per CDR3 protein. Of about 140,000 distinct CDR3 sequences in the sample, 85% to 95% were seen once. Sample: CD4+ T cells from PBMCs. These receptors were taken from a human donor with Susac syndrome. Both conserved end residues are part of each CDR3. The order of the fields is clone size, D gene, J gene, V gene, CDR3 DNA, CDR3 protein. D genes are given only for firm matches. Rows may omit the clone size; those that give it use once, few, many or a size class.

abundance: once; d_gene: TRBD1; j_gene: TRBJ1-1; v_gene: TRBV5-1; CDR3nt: TGCGCCAGCAGCAGGGGGACAGGGGCACTAAGGTCCCCGAACACTGAAGCTTTCTTT; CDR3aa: CASSRGTGALRSPNTEAFF
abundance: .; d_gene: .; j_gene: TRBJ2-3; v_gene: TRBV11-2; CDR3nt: TGTGCCAGCAGCCCAGGACTCGCTAGGGATACGCAGTATTTT; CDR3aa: CASSPGLARDTQYF
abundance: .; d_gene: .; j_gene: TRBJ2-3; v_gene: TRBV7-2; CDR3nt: TGTGCCAGCAGCTTAGGTGCTTTCTCTGGCACAGATACGCAGTATTTT; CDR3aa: CASSLGAFSGTDTQYF
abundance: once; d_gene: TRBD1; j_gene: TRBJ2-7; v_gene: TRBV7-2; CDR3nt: TGTGCCAGCAGGCGTGGACAGGGGGCATCCTACGAGCAGTACTTC; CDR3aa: CASRRGQGASYEQYF
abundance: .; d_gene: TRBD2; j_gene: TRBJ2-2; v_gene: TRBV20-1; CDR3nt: TGCAGTGCTCTAGCGGGAGGGCCCACCGGGGAGCTGTTTTTT; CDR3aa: CSALAGGPTGELFF
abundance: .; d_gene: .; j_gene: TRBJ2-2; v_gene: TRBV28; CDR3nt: TGTGCCAGCAGTTTGGAGGAGCTGAACACCGGGGAGCTGTTTTTT; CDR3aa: CASSLEELNTGELFF
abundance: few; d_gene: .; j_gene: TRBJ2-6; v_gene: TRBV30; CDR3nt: TGTGCCTCGTCGAGGAGCTCTGGGGCCAACGTCCTGACTTTC; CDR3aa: CASSRSSGANVLTF
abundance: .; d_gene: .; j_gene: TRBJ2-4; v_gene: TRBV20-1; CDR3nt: TGCAGTGCCCCCCTGCGTAGGGCCTTGGCCGGGGGAAACATTCAGTACTTC; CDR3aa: CSAPLRRALAGGNIQYF
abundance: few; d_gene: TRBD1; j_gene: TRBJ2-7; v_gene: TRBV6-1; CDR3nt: TGTGCCAGTGACAGGGGGCTGGTCGAGCAGTACTTC; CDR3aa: CASDRGLVEQYF
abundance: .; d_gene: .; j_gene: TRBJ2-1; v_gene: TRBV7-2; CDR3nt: TGTGCCAGCAGCTCTGGAGCACTGGGGGAGCAGTTCTTC; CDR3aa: CASSSGALGEQFF
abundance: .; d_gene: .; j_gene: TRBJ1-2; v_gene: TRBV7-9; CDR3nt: TGTGCCAGCAGCATAGGGACTATATCAGCGGATGGCTACACCTTC; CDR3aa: CASSIGTISADGYTF
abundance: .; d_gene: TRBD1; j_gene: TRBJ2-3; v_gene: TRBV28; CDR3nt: TGTGCCAGCAGTTCCCCCGGACAGGGAAGCACAGATACGCAGTATTTT; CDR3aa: CASSSPGQGSTDTQYF
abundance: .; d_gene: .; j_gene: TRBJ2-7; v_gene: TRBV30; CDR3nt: TGTGCCTGGGGACCCCAGGGCTACGAGCAGTACTTC; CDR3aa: CAWGPQGYEQYF
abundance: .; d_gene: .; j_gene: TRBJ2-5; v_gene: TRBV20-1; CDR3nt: TGCAGTGCTAGAGATGGAGGGGGCGGGGAGACCCAGTACTTC; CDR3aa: CSARDGGGGETQYF
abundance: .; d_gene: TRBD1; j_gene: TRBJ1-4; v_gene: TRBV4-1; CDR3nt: TGCGCCAGCAGCCCGCCCACCTTTCTACCGGGACAGGGGGATGAAAAACTGTTTTTT; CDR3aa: CASSPPTFLPGQGDEKLFF
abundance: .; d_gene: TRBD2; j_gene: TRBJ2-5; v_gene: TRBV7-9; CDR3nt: TGTGCCAGCAGCCCCCTGGCAGGGAGGGAGGAGACCCAGTACTTC; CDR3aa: CASSPLAGREETQYF
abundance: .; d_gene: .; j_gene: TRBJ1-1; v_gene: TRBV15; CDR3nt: TGTGCCACCATCCTGACTAGGGGGGGGAACAGAATGAACACTGAAGCTTTCTTT; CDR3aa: CATILTRGGNRMNTEAFF
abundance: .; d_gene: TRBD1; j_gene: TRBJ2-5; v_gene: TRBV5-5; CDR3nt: TGTGCCAGCAGCGCGAGGGACAGGGCTAGCCAAGAGACCCAGTACTTC; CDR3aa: CASSARDRASQETQYF
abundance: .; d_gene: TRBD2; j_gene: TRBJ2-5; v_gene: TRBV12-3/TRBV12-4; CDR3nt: TGTGCCAGCAGTCACACCACTAGCGGGAGCAGAGAGACCCAGTACTTC; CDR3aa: CASSHTTSGSRETQYF
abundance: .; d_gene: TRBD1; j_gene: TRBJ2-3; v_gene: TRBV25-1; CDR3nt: TGTGCCAGCAGTGAGGGACAGCCAACAGATACGCAGTATTTT; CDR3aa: CASSEGQPTDTQYF
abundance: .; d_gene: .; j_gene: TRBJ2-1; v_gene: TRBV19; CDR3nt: TGTGCCAGTAGTCCCGTGAGCGGCAGATACAATGAGCAGTTCTTC; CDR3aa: CASSPVSGRYNEQFF
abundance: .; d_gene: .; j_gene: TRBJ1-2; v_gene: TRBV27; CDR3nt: TGTGCCAGCAGGGCCCGGGACAACTATGGCTACACCTTC; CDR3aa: CASRARDNYGYTF
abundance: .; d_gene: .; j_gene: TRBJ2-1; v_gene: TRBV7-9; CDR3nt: TGTGCCAGCAGCCCGGCAGCGGTTGTGAATGAGCAGTTCTTC; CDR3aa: CASSPAAVVNEQFF
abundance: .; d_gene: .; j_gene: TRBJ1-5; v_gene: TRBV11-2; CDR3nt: TGTGCCAGCAGCTTAGAGGCGGGTCAGCCCCAGCATTTT; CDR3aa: CASSLEAGQPQHF
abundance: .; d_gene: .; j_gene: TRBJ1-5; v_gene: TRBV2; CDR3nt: TGTGCCAGCAGAGCAGGGGCTACTGCTCAGCCCCAGCATTTT; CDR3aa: CASRAGATAQPQHF
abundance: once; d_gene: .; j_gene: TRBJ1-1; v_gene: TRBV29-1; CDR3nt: TGCAGCGCAATGAGGGGAACGGGCACTGAAGCTTTCTTT; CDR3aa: CSAMRGTGTEAFF
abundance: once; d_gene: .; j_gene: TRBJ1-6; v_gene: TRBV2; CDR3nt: TGTGCCAGCGGAGAAGCAGGGGCTTCACCCCTCCACTTT; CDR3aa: CASGEAGASPLHF
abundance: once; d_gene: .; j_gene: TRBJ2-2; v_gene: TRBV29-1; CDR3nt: TGCAGCGTTCTCAGGGTCACCGGGGAGCTGTTTTTT; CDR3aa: CSVLRVTGELFF
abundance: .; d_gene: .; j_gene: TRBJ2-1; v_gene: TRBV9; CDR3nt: TGTGCCAGCAGCGTAAGCGAGTACTACAATGAGCAGTTCTTC; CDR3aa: CASSVSEYYNEQFF
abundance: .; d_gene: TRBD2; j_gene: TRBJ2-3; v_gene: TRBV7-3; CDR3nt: TGTGCCAGCAGCTTGACCGGGACTAGCGGCTCAGATACGCAGTATTTT; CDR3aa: CASSLTGTSGSDTQYF
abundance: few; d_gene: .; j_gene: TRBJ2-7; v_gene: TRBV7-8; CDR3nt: TGTGCCAGCAGCCCTGGGGGGACGCAGTACTTC; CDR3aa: CASSPGGTQYF
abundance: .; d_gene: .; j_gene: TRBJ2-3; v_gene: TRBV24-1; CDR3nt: TGTGCCACCAGTGAAGACGCACGGTTGCCGCAGTATTTT; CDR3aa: CATSEDARLPQYF
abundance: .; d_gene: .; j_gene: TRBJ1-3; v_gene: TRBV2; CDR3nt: TGTGCCAGCAGTGAAGGGAGGGGTAATTCTGGAAACACCATATATTTT; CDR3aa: CASSEGRGNSGNTIYF
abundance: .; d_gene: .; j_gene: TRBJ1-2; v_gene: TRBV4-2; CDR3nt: TGTGCCAGCAGCCAAGAGCAGAGACAGTCCTATGGCTACACCTTC; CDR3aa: CASSQEQRQSYGYTF
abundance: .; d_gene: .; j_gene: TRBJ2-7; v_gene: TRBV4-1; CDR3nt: TGCGCCAGCAGCCAAGTCCGAGACTCCTACGAGCAGTACTTC; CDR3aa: CASSQVRDSYEQYF
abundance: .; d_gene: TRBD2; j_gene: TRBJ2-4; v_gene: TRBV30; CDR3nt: TGTGCCTGGAGTGTCGGGGGGGCGCGGGACATTCAGTACTTC; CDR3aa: CAWSVGGARDIQYF
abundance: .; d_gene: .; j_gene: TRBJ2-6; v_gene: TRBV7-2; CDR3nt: TGTGCCAGCAGCAGTACGACGGTAGGGGCCAACGTCCTGACTTTC; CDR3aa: CASSSTTVGANVLTF
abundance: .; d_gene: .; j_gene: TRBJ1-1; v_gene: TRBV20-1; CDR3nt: TGCAGTGCTCGATCGACAGTCCGGAACACTGAAGCTTTCTTT; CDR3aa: CSARSTVRNTEAFF
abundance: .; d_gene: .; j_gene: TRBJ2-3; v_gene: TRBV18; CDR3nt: TGTGCCAGCTCACTTCGCCTGAGGGGCACAGATACGCAGTATTTT; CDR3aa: CASSLRLRGTDTQYF
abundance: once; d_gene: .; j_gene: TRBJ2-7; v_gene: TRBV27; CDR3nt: TGTGCCAGCAGTTTCTCCCCTTCTATGGGTCGTCGTGATCGCTCCGAGCAGTACTTC; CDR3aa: CASSFSPSMGRRDRSEQYF
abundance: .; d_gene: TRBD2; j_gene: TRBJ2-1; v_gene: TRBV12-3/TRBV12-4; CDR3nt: TGTGCCAGCAGTCACTTAGCGGGACTGAGCTCCTACAATGAGCAGTTCTTC; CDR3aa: CASSHLAGLSSYNEQFF
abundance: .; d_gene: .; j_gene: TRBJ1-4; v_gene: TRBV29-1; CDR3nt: TGCAGCGTTGTTATACGAGGGGCGGATGAAAAACTGTTTTTT; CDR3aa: CSVVIRGADEKLFF
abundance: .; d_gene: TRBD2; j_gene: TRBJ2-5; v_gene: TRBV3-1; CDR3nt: TGTGCCAGCAGCCTGCGCCGTCTAGCGGGGGCCGGGGAGACCCAGTACTTC; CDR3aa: CASSLRRLAGAGETQYF
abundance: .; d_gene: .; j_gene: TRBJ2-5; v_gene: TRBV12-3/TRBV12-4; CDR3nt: TGTGCCAGCAACTCCCGGTACTTC; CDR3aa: CASNSRYF
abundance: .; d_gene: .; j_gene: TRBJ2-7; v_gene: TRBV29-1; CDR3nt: TGCAGCGTTCGAGCGGAACGACTCTCCTACGAGCAGTACTTC; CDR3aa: CSVRAERLSYEQYF
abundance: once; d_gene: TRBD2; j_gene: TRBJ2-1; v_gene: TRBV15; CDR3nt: TGTGCCACCTCACCCGGGACTAGCCCCTACAATGAGCAGTTCTTC; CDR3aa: CATSPGTSPYNEQFF
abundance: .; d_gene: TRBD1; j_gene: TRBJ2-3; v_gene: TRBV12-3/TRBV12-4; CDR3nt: TGTGCCAGCAGGTTAGACAGGGGAGGTGCAGATACGCAGTATTTT; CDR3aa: CASRLDRGGADTQYF
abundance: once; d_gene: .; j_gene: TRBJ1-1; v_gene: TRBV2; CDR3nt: TGTGCCAGCAGCCCTCTCAGGGCGGAAGCTTTCTTT; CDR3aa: CASSPLRAEAFF
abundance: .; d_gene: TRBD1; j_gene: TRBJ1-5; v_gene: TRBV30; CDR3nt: TGTGCCTGGAGTTTCCCGGGACAGGGCCCCACCCAGCATTTT; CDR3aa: CAWSFPGQGPTQHF
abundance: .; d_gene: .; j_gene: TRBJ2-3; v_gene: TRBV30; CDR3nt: TGTGCCTGGAGTGTGGGCAGCAAGGGAGATACGCAGTATTTT; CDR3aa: CAWSVGSKGDTQYF
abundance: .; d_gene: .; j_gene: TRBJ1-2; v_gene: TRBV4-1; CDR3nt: TGCGCCAGCAGCCCATTGATGGTCTCGGGGGGCTACACCTTC; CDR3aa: CASSPLMVSGGYTF
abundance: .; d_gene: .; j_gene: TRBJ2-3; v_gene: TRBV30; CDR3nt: TGTGCCTGGAGCCCGGGAAGGGGCGGGGGCACAGATACGCAGTATTTT; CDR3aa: CAWSPGRGGGTDTQYF
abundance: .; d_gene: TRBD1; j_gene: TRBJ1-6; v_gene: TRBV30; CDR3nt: TGTGCCTGGAGCCGACAGGGACGTGGTTCACCCCTCCACTTT; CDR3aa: CAWSRQGRGSPLHF
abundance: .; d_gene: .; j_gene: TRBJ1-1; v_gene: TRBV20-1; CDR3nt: TGCAGTGCTAGAGATCGATCTGAAGCTTTCTTT; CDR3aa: CSARDRSEAFF
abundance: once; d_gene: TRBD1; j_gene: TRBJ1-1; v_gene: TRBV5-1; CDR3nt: TGCGCCAGCGGCGGACAGGGGAACACTGAAGCTTTCTTT; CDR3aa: CASGGQGNTEAFF
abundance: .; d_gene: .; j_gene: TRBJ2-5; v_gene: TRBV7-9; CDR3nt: TGTGCCAGCAGATCGGGCTCAGAGACCCAGTACTTC; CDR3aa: CASRSGSETQYF
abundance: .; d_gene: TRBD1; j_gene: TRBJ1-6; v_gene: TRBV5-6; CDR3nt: TGTGCCACTCGTCCCGGGACAGGGATCGATTCACCCCTCCACTTT; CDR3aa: CATRPGTGIDSPLHF
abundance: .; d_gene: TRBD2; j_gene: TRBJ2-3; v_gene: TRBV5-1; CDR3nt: TGCGCCAGCAGTCTCCCAGGAGCGGGAGGGCGCGATACGCAGTATTTT; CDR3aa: CASSLPGAGGRDTQYF
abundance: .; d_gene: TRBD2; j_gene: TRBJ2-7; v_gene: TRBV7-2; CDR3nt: TGTGCCAGCAGCGAAAGGGGCGGGAGAGGCGACGAGCAGTACTTC; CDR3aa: CASSERGGRGDEQYF
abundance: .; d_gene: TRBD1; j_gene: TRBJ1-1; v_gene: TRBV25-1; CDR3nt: TGTGCCAGCAGTGATATAAGGGGGCCCGGCGGGACTGAAGCTTTCTTT; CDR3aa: CASSDIRGPGGTEAFF